This section outlines one T cell receptor beta chain sequence together with its context. As yet, its antigen is unknown. The germline V gene has CDR1 WNHNN and CDR2 SYGVQD (reference sequence). CDR3 length: 15 residues. Trimming took off 10 bases at V and 3 bases at J, with 19 bases between the two ends. TCRdb called the 5' RACE reads again in MiXCR, with one record for every CDR3 protein. This sample has 200,000 to 250,000 distinct CDR3 sequences, with roughly 13% found just once. Everyone who donated was a healthy Caucasian. This record belongs to a study of identical twins. Study-level results: Within cord blood, abundant beta clonotypes carried fewer insertions, but memory repertoires showed no such trend. Compared with models, monozygotic twins showed more out-of-frame TCR alpha sharing.

These sequences were also reported in another study, on yellow fever vaccine responses in identical twins.

Material: memory (CD45RO+) T cells sorted from blood. The TCR sequence derives from a woman between 18 and 29 years old in good health. The V and J genes are TRBV10-1 and TRBJ2-1; D might be TRBD1 or TRBD2, each matching 5 bases. Here the CDR3 reads CATPGPRLCYNEQFF. CDR3 DNA sequence: TGCGCCACCCCGGGGCCCCGTCTTTGCTACAATGAGCAGTTCTTC.